These 14 T cell receptor beta chains share one sample of origin, sequenced in a study of shared clonotypes between healthy human individuals. The repertoire was sequenced with immunoSEQ multiplex PCR; TCRdb's copy has only in-frame clones and lacks some. The table shows about 2.4 million clones, with more than 80% occurring only once. The specimen was naive CD4+ T cells sorted from blood. Subset here: CD45RA+ positively selected. The receptors were sampled from a man between 18 and 35 years old in good health.

The genes are TRBV7-2 and TRBJ1-2; D is unresolved. Between the trimmed V and J ends, which lost 1 base and 5 bases, there was a span of 11 bases. This CDR3 region has 14 residues. Germline V CDR1 and CDR2: SGHTA, FQGNSA. The CDR3 coding sequence is TGTGCCAGCAGCTTAGACAAGGAACGATATGGCTACACCTTC. It encodes CASSLDKERYGYTF.

V gene TRBV20-1 combines with J gene TRBJ2-1; 8 positions agree with TRBD1. V lost 5 bases, J lost 11 bases, and 5 bases stayed unmatched. The germline V gene encodes CDR1 DFQATT and CDR2 SNEGSKA (reference sequence). This CDR3 contains 11 residues. In DNA, the CDR3 is TGCAGTGCTCCCGGACAGGGAAAGCAGTTCTTC. Amino acid sequence: CSAPGQGKQFF.

CDR3 bases: TGTGCCAGCAGCTTAGGGGACTACACATCCCGAGATACGCAGTATTTT. It specifies CASSLGDYTSRDTQYF. The chain couples TRBV11-3 to TRBJ2-3; TRBD2 agrees at 7 bases. CDR3 size: 16 residues. Germline trimming cut 1 base from V and 5 bases from J; bases unmatched to any gene: 9. Germline V gene sequence: CDR1 SGHNT, CDR2 YENEEA.

In DNA form, the CDR3 reads TGTGCCAGCAGTGTCACGGAAAGATATGGCTACACCTTC. Translated: CASSVTERYGYTF. This chain links TRBV6-1 with TRBJ1-2; D gene unclear. V shed 4 bases and J shed 5 bases, with 11 bases lying between them. The CDR3 is 13 amino acids. Germline CDR1 is MNHNS and CDR2 is SASEGT.

This rearrangement joins TRBV7-6 to TRBJ2-7; 13 bases fit TRBD2. With 1 base clipped from V and 5 bases from J, the junction kept 8 bases outside the gene matches. CDR1 is SGHVS, CDR2 FNYEAQ, per germline. CDR3 length: 17 residues. The CDR3 region has the DNA TGTGCCAGCAGCTTAGACGCTACTAGCGGGGGGGGACACGAGCAGTACTTC. As protein: CASSLDATSGGGHEQYF.

The CDR3 DNA follows: TGTGCCAGCAGCCGAGGACAGGGACCCACCGGGGAGCTGTTTTTT. It codes for CASSRGQGPTGELFF. V usage is TRBV7-9 and J usage is TRBJ2-2; 8 nucleotides match TRBD1. CDR1 and CDR2 (germline): SEHNR, FQNEAQ (reference sequence). The CDR3 has 15 amino acids. The trim removed 5 bases at V and 4 bases at J, leaving 6 bases unmatched.

This rearrangement joins TRBV30 to TRBJ2-7; D perhaps matches TRBD2 (5 bases). Germline values: CDR1 GTSNPN, CDR2 SVGIG (reference sequence). The CDR3 extends over 14 amino acids. V was clipped by 5 bases and J by 0 bases, with 14 bases between them. The CDR3 DNA reads TGTGCCTGGCGTCCCGGGGTTAACTCCTACGAGCAGTACTTC. The encoded protein is CAWRPGVNSYEQYF.

The V and J genes are TRBV15 and TRBJ1-5; 7 nucleotides line up with TRBD1. Germline-derived CDR1 and CDR2 are LNHNV and YYDKDF (reference sequence). The CDR3 length is 19 residues. V dropped 0 bases and J dropped 4; count of bases not matched to a gene: 15. CDR3 DNA: TGTGCCACCAGCAGAGATTGGTTTCCCCTGACAGGGTCTAATCAGCCCCAGCATTTT. Residues: CATSRDWFPLTGSNQPQHF. Looking up the rest from reference TRBV15 and TRBJ1-5 gives the full variable domain: DAMVIQNPRYQVTQFGKPVTLSCSQTLNHNVMYWYQQKSSQAPKLLFHYYDKDFNNEADTPDNFQSRRPNTSFCFLDIRSPGLGDTAMYLCATSRDWFPLTGSNQPQHFGDGTRLSIL.

This clone was observed once. This chain joins TRBV6-6 and TRBJ2-7; 11 bases are a match to TRBD1. This CDR3 has 15 residues. Losses at the gene ends were 2 bases for V and 5 bases for J; bases not matched to a gene: 5. In germline, CDR1 is MNHNY, CDR2 SVGAGI (reference sequence). The chain's CDR3 is CASSYQGQGVHEQYF. CDR3 DNA sequence: TGTGCCAGCAGTTACCAGGGACAGGGGGTCCACGAGCAGTACTTC.

The gene calls are TRBV7-9 and TRBJ1-1, with D maybe TRBD1 (6 bases). From germline, CDR1 is SEHNR and CDR2 FQNEAQ (reference sequence). Trimming took off 5 bases at V and 2 bases at J, with 18 bases between the two ends. This CDR3 is built from 16 residues. CDR3 amino acids: CASSPARGNTNTEAFF. For the CDR3, the DNA is TGTGCCAGCAGCCCCGCCAGGGGCAATACCAACACTGAAGCTTTCTTT.

The V call is TRBV2, the J call TRBJ2-5; 10 nucleotides align to TRBD1. CDR1 SNHLY and CDR2 FYNNEI come from the germline V gene. V shed 7 bases and J 5 bases; nucleotides not matched to a gene: 1. CDR3 length: 12 amino acids. CDR3 DNA: TGTGCCAGCACGGACAGGGGGGAGACCCAGTACTTC. Amino acids: CASTDRGETQYF.

The rearrangement uses TRBV27 and TRBJ2-1, with 12 positions matching TRBD1. Germline lookup yields CDR1 MNHEY and CDR2 SMNVEV (reference sequence). The J segment lost 8 bases and the V segment lost 2 bases, leaving 4 bases of the junction unmatched. The CDR3 has 15 residues. The CDR3 protein is CASSLGDRGRYEQFF. The CDR3 DNA reads TGTGCCAGCAGTTTAGGGGACAGGGGGCGTTATGAGCAGTTCTTC.

This clone was seen only a few times. The chain recombines TRBV2 with TRBJ1-5; TRBD1 agrees at 12 bases. The CDR3 sequence is 17 residues long. Germline-derived CDR1 and CDR2 are SNHLY and FYNNEI. Trimming removed 5 bases from V and 6 bases from J; junction bases left unmatched: 11. The DNA of the CDR3 is TGTGCCAGCAGTCTCGAGGCCGGGACAGGGGGCGGTCAGCCCCAGCATTTT. Its protein is CASSLEAGTGGGQPQHF.

V gene TRBV7-2 combines with J gene TRBJ2-2; D is possibly TRBD2 (5 bases). Per germline, CDR1 SGHTA and CDR2 FQGNSA. CDR3 length: 12 amino acids. V shed 5 bases and J shed 8 bases, with 9 bases lying between them. The CDR3 bases are TGTGCCAGCAGCCCCGGGATAGGGGAGCTGTTTTTT. It is translated as CASSPGIGELFF.